This T cell receptor beta chain was profiled in a study of T cell changes during pregnancy in multiple sclerosis (dated by TCRdb to the late 2010s). For the study in its entirety: The study looked at changes in the T cell repertoire across pregnancy in women with multiple sclerosis.

About this clone: Its antigen specificity is not known. No much larger clonotype is one base removed from it; base qualities were not supplied.

Its CDR3 holds 13 amino acids, cysteine through phenylalanine. Of all the DNA, just the CDR3 is kept, 39 bases in frame from base 1. The germline V gene gives CDR1 as SGHRS and CDR2 as YFSETQ. The V end gives up 4 bases and the J end 5 bases, leaving 3 bases in the junction not matched to a gene. Library preparation was by the immunoSEQ multiplex PCR assay. TCRdb stores this immuneACCESS table with in-frame sequences only. Part of the clones is absent; in the studies checked, under half of the shortfall reflects unresolved V genes, and no reason is known for the rest. The sample records about 19,000 clones, approximately 90% of which are singletons. Roughly 6% of the sample belongs to the ten largest clones.

The origin of this receptor is a female donor in good health, enrolled as a control in a pregnancy study. The sequencing here drew on CD8+ T cells from peripheral blood mononuclear cells, taken in the third trimester of pregnancy. Rearrangement joined TRBV5-1 to TRBJ2-1, and 7 junctional nucleotides match TRBD2. In nucleotides, the sequence is TGCGCCAGCAGCGAGAGCGGGAACAATGAGCAGTTCTTC. It translates as CASSESGNNEQFF.